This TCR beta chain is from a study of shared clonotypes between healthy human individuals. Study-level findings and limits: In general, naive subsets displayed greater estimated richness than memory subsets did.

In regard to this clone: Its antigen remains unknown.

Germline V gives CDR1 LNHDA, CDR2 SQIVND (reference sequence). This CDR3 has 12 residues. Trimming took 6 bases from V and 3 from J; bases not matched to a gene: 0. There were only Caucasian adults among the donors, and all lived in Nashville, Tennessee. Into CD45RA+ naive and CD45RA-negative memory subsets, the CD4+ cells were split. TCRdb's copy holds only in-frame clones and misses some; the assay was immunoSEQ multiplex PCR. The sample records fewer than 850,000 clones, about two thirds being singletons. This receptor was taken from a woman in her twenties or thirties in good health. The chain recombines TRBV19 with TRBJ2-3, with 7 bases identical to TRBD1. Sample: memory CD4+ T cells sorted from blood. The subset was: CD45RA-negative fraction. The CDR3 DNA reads TGTGCCAGTAGACAGGGGACAGATACGCAGTATTTT. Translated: CASRQGTDTQYF.